The clone carrying this TCR beta chain has only a few counts. Its antigen remains unknown. This same CDR3 is encoded by further DNA sequences in the sample. The sample is drawn from a study of beta chain features in type 1 diabetes. The whole isolated RNA underwent reverse transcription, so sequencing captured expressed TCRB transcripts. Each sample of naive, central memory or regulatory T cells had, on average, roughly 3.6 million reads. Data came from immunoSEQ multiplex PCR; TCRdb stores just in-frame clones and leaves some out. The sample shows 600,000 or so clones, around 12% of them seen only once. Trimming removed 2 bases at V and 5 bases at J, with 6 bases between. Germline CDR1 reads SNHLY; CDR2 reads FYNNEI. CDR3 length: 12 amino acids. CD45RO/CCR7/CD25/CD127/CD95/CD27 staining was used to isolate CD4+ naive, central memory, regulatory and stem cell-like memory cells by sorting. General study results and limits: Relative to healthy donors, patients appeared to have naive, central memory and Treg TCRB repertoires that were more similar. Type 1 diabetes patients had fewer VDJ junction insertions and more deletions. TCRB CDR3 length was moderately but significantly reduced in all four CD4+ subsets of Type 1 diabetes patients.

The J gene is TRBJ1-1, the V gene TRBV2; a weak D match, TRBD1 (6 bases). Sequenced material: naive CD4+ T cells from blood. This sequence originates from a man aged 30 to 39 with type 1 diabetes. The CDR3 here is CASSEQGTEAFF. CDR3 nucleotides: TGTGCCAGCAGTGAACAGGGGACTGAAGCTTTCTTT. The entire variable domain, with the rest obtained from reference TRBV2 and TRBJ1-1, is as follows: EPEVTQTPSHQVTQMGQEVILRCVPISNHLYFYWYRQILGQKVEFLVSFYNNEISEKSEIFDDQFSVERPDGSNFTLKIRSTKLEDSAMYFCASSEQGTEAFFGQGTRLTVV.